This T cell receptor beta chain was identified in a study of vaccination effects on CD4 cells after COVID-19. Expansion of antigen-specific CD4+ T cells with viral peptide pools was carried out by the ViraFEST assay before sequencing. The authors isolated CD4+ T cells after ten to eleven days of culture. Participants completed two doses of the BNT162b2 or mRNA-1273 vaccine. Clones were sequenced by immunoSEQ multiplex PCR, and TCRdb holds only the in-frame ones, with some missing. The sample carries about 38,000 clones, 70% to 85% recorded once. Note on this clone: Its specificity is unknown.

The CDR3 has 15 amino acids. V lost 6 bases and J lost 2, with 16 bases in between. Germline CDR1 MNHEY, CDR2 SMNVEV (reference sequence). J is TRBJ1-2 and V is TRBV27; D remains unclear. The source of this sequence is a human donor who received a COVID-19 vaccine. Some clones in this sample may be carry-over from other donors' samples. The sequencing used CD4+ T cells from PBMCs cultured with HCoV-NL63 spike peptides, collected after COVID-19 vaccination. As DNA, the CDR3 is TGTGCCAGCAGCCCCGTCAAGGGCAAGAACTATGGCTACACCTTC. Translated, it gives CASSPVKGKNYGYTF.